The 22 T cell receptor beta chains below come from one sample, sequenced in a study of cytomegalovirus exposure and HLA in healthy donors. Primers: 60 Vbeta forward and 13 Jbeta reverse. The table came from immunoSEQ multiplex PCR; TCRdb's copy has only in-frame clones and leaves some out. The table for this sample gives 150,000 to 200,000 clones. The source material was PBMCs. The receptors stem from a man younger than 45 in good health and CMV-seronegative.

The genes are TRBV4-1 and TRBJ1-2, with TRBD1 matching 10 bases. The germline gives CDR1 MGHRA, CDR2 YSYEKL. CDR3 size: 15 residues. The V and J ends lost 3 bases and 2 bases, in that order; junction bases with no gene match: 3. CDR3 in amino acids: CASSQADRGNYGYTF. The CDR3 DNA sequence: TGCGCCAGCAGCCAGGCGGACAGGGGGAACTATGGCTACACCTTC.

V is TRBV6-5 and J is TRBJ2-5; TRBD2 agrees at 8 bases. TRBJ2-7 explains the end of the DNA better; the J call may be wrong. Per germline, CDR1 MNHEY and CDR2 SVGAGI. The CDR3 length is 14 residues. Here the CDR3 reads CASSRSAGAGEQYF. DNA for the CDR3: TGTGCCAGCAGTCGGTCAGCGGGAGCGGGCGAGCAGTACTTC.

The V and J genes are TRBV30 and TRBJ1-1, with 7 bases matching TRBD1. This CDR3 has 13 amino acids. V shed 3 bases and J 7 bases; nucleotides not matched to a gene: 8. The germline gives CDR1 GTSNPN, CDR2 SVGIG (reference sequence). As DNA, the CDR3 is TGTGCCTGGAGAGATCAACAGGGGCGTGAAGCTTTCTTT. The encoded protein is CAWRDQQGREAFF.

The chain employs TRBV27 and TRBJ2-1; TRBD1 aligns across 8 bases. V was pared by 5 bases and J by 3 bases, with 6 bases of the junction left unmatched. Germline V gives CDR1 MNHEY, CDR2 SMNVEV (reference sequence). This CDR3 has 15 residues. The CDR3 sequence is CASSPGQGSYNEQFF. Here the CDR3 DNA reads TGTGCCAGCAGTCCTGGACAGGGTAGCTACAATGAGCAGTTCTTC.

The chain combines TRBV5-5 with TRBJ2-5, with a weak D call TRBD2 (6 bases). The CDR3 runs to 16 residues. V was trimmed by 4 bases and J by 0 bases, leaving 16 bases between them. Germline V CDR1 and CDR2: SGHKS, YYEKEE (reference sequence). CDR3: CASSPTGSSDQETQYF. CDR3 DNA: TGTGCCAGCAGCCCCACGGGGTCTAGCGACCAAGAGACCCAGTACTTC.

The chain recombines TRBV11-3 with TRBJ2-5; D remains unclear. This CDR3 has 13 residues. Germline assignment: CDR1 SGHNT and CDR2 YENEEA. Trimming stripped 0 bases from V and 5 bases from J, with 7 bases between. The DNA of the CDR3 is TGTGCCAGCAGCTTAGAACTCTGGGAGACCCAGTACTTC. It encodes CASSLELWETQYF.

The chain is built from TRBV6-5 and TRBJ1-2, with D hard to call. This CDR3 is 15 amino acids long. The V end lost 8 bases, the J end lost 1 base, and 17 bases lay between the germline ends. CDR1 is MNHEY and CDR2 is SVGAGI in the germline V gene. The CDR3 loop reads CASSRAAQVNYGYTF. The CDR3 DNA reads as TGTGCCAGCTCGCGGGCAGCACAAGTTAACTATGGCTACACCTTC.

The chain has TRBV5-1 and TRBJ2-7, with D maybe TRBD1 (5 bases). Germline V gene data show CDR1 as SGHRS and CDR2 as YFSETQ. The length of the CDR3 is 16 residues. Trimming took 0 bases from V and 4 from J, leaving 17 bases between them. CDR3 sequence (DNA): TGCGCCAGCAGCTTGGCCTCCAGGGCGCTTAGGTACGAGCAGTACTTC. Protein: CASSLASRALRYEQYF.

This chain links TRBV27 with TRBJ1-5; TRBD1 matches 10 bases. Germline V gene sequence: CDR1 MNHEY, CDR2 SMNVEV (reference sequence). CDR3 length: 18 amino acids. Losses at the gene ends were 4 bases for V and 1 base for J; bases not matched to a gene: 10. The CDR3 here is CASSSSGTGALSNQPQHF. The CDR3 DNA is TGTGCCAGCAGTTCCTCTGGGACAGGGGCACTAAGCAATCAGCCCCAGCATTTT.

The rearrangement uses TRBV5-1 and TRBJ2-7, with 7 bases aligning to TRBD1. The ends lost 2 bases at V and 1 base at J; junction bases unmatched: 9. The CDR3 consists of 16 residues. CDR1 SGHRS and CDR2 YFSETQ come from the germline V gene. In nucleotides, the CDR3 is TGCGCCAGCAGCTTCTTCCGGACAGGTCAATCCTACGAGCAGTACTTC. It specifies CASSFFRTGQSYEQYF.

The chain combines TRBV15 with TRBJ1-5; weak D call: TRBD1 (5 bases). From germline, CDR1 is LNHNV and CDR2 YYDKDF (reference sequence). This CDR3 spans 19 amino acids. The germline V and J ends were trimmed by 1 base and 0 bases, with 19 bases remaining between them. CDR3 bases: TGTGCCACCAGCAGAGGCTTAGACAGCCTTCTTGATAGCAATCAGCCCCAGCATTTT. Its protein product is CATSRGLDSLLDSNQPQHF.

V usage is TRBV5-4 and J usage is TRBJ2-7, with 9 bases fitting TRBD1. CDR1 is SGHNT, CDR2 YYREEE, per germline (reference sequence). The V gene end was trimmed by 2 bases and the J gene end by 3 bases; junction bases not matched to a gene: 9. This CDR3 is built from 16 residues. The CDR3 DNA reads TGTGCCAGCAGCTTTGAATGGGGACAGGGTGGCTACGAGCAGTACTTC. Residues: CASSFEWGQGGYEQYF.

The chain joins TRBV18 to TRBJ2-6; 9 nucleotides line up with TRBD1. V shed 1 base and J 2 bases; nucleotides not matched to a gene: 6. The CDR3 loop spans 18 amino acids. Germline-derived CDR1 and CDR2 are KGHSH and LQKENI. The CDR3 nucleotides read TGTGCCAGCTCACCACTTCTCCGACAGGGGGCTGGGGCCAACGTCCTGACTTTC. Its translation: CASSPLLRQGAGANVLTF.

This sequence joins TRBV4-1 and TRBJ2-1; 7 positions agree with TRBD2. This CDR3 contains 20 residues. Germline loops: CDR1 MGHRA, CDR2 YSYEKL. Trimming cost V 2 bases and J 5 bases; bases outside gene matches: 21. As DNA, the CDR3 is TGCGCCAGCAGCCAATCCCCCTTAAGGGTAGGAGCGGGACGGAACAATGAGCAGTTCTTC. Translating gives CASSQSPLRVGAGRNNEQFF.

V usage is TRBV28 and J usage is TRBJ2-6; a weak D match, TRBD2 (5 bases). The CDR3 runs to 17 residues. The germline V and J ends were trimmed by 7 bases and 0 bases, with 16 bases remaining between them. CDR1 is MDHEN and CDR2 is SYDVKM in the germline V gene. The DNA of the CDR3 is TGTGCCAGCAAGACGGGGAACCCCTACTCTGGGGCCAACGTCCTGACTTTC. Protein product: CASKTGNPYSGANVLTF.

The chain recombines TRBV5-1 with TRBJ2-3; weak D call: TRBD1 (6 bases). Between the trimmed V and J ends, which lost 0 bases and 9 bases, there was a span of 14 bases. In germline, CDR1 is SGHRS, CDR2 YFSETQ. This CDR3 spans 14 amino acids. The CDR3 is CASSLATGRRTQYF. DNA for the CDR3: TGCGCCAGCAGCTTGGCGACAGGCCGGCGGACGCAGTATTTT. The variable domain in full, completed from reference TRBV5-1 and TRBJ2-3, reads KAGVTQTPRYLIKTRGQQVTLSCSPISGHRSVSWYQQTPGQGLQFLFEYFSETQRNKGNFPGRFSGRQFSNSRSEMNVSTLELGDSALYLCASSLATGRRTQYFGPGTRLTVL.

The chain has TRBV6-5 and TRBJ1-3, with 8 positions matching TRBD1. CDR1 and CDR2 from the germline V gene are MNHEY and SVGAGI. With V trimmed by 6 bases and J by 3 bases, 4 bases remained unmatched. This CDR3 contains 14 residues. This CDR3 reads CASSGQGDGNTIYF. In DNA form, the CDR3 reads TGTGCCAGCAGCGGACAGGGAGATGGAAACACCATATATTTT.

The rearrangement joins TRBV9 to TRBJ2-1; 9 bases match TRBD2. The germline CDR1 and CDR2 sequences are SGDLS and YYNGEE. Trimming took 0 bases from V and 8 from J; bases not matched to a gene: 15. There are 18 residues in the CDR3. The CDR3 here is CASSVGGGASGARYEQFF. The CDR3 nucleotides read TGTGCCAGCAGCGTAGGAGGCGGGGCTAGCGGGGCCCGGTATGAGCAGTTCTTC. Looking up the rest from reference TRBV9 and TRBJ2-1 gives the full variable domain: DSGVTQTPKHLITATGQRVTLRCSPRSGDLSVYWYQQSLDQGLQFLIQYYNGEERAKGNILERFSAQQFPDLHSELNLSSLELGDSALYFCASSVGGGASGARYEQFFGPGTRLTVL.

The chain uses TRBV9 and TRBJ2-1; D is unclear. Germline V gene data show CDR1 as SGDLS and CDR2 as YYNGEE. The CDR3 runs 14 residues. V gave up 4 bases and J gave up 5 bases, with 13 bases separating them. The CDR3 DNA reads as TGTGCCAGCAGCCCGAACACCTCAGACAATGAGCAGTTCTTC. It codes for CASSPNTSDNEQFF.

The chain is built from TRBV6-1 and TRBJ2-3, with 14 bases aligning to TRBD2. The V and J ends lost 4 bases and 2 bases, in that order; junction bases with no gene match: 2. The CDR3 loop spans 16 amino acids. The germline V gene has CDR1 MNHNS and CDR2 SASEGT. CDR3 bases: TGTGCCAGCAGTGGACTAGCGGGGGGGTACACAGATACGCAGTATTTT. Encoded protein: CASSGLAGGYTDTQYF.

The rearrangement joins TRBV28 to TRBJ2-7, with TRBD2 matching 8 bases. The CDR3 is 15 amino acids. Trimming took 4 bases from V and 1 from J; bases not matched to a gene: 6. Per the germline V gene, CDR1 is MDHEN and CDR2 is SYDVKM. The CDR3 is CASSSPASGSYEQYF. The CDR3 DNA reads as TGTGCCAGCAGTTCCCCCGCTAGCGGGTCCTACGAGCAGTACTTC.

The chain joins TRBV27 to TRBJ1-5; a weak D match, TRBD1 (5 bases). CDR3 size: 18 residues. Germline CDR1 is MNHEY and CDR2 is SMNVEV (reference sequence). V lost 3 bases and J lost 1, with 19 bases in between. The DNA of the CDR3 is TGTGCCAGCAGTTTCTCCCAGGCAGGGATGTTAAGCAATCAGCCCCAGCATTTT. Translating it yields CASSFSQAGMLSNQPQHF.